Shown below are 3 T cell receptor beta chains from a single sample sequenced in a study of CD8+CD57+ T cells in acquired aplastic anemia (dated by TCRdb to the late 2010s). The run used an Illumina HiSeq 2000. Genomic DNA was used as template for profiling of TCR beta VDJ combinations and CDR3 sequences. TCRdb ran its own pipeline on the public reads, namely fastp trimming at Q25 and MiXCR clone calling, and kept in-frame beta chains. Each entry is one CDR3 protein sequence, shown with its most common DNA and genes. The table for this sample lists around 400,000 distinct CDR3 sequences; about two thirds of them were counted only once. The ten largest make up 3.5% to 4.5% of the sample. Specimen: sorted CD4+, CD8+, or CD8+CD57+ T cells (not recorded which) from PBMCs. These receptors came from a human donor in good health, serving as a control.

This clonotype has only a few counts. The chain carries TRBV5-4 and TRBJ2-6; a possible D gene is TRBD1 (6 bases). The CDR3 extends over 14 amino acids. Trimming pared 4 bases from V and 4 bases from J, leaving 9 bases between. Germline V gives CDR1 SGHNT, CDR2 YYREEE (reference sequence). The CDR3, as DNA: TGTGCCAGCAGCGCCGGGACAGGGGCCAACGTCCTGACTTTC. Translated, it gives CASSAGTGANVLTF.

Note on this clonotype: The conserved phenylalanine or tryptophan is not found at the CDR3 terminus, so this likely reflects a read error. The limits of the CDR3 on the DNA are not certain, so only TCRdb's listed CDR3 is given. The chain joins TRBV7-2 to TRBJ1-6. The CDR3 is 13 residues long, ends included. Germline V CDR1 and CDR2: SGHTA, FQGNSA. CDR3 region: CASSAPIGGAVQD.

The table lists this clonotype with many counts. V and J are TRBV29-1 and TRBJ2-7; the match to TRBD1 covers 8 bases. V shed 4 bases, J shed 4 bases, and the junction held 3 bases outside the gene matches. Looked up from germline, CDR1 is SQVTM and CDR2 is ANQGSEA. The CDR3 extends over 12 amino acids. In nucleotides, the CDR3 is TGCAGCGTTGGGAGACAGGGGTACGAGCAGTACTTC. Its translation is CSVGRQGYEQYF.